This T cell receptor beta chain derives from a study of T cells in Graves' hyperthyroidism and ophthalmopathy. Study-level results: Researchers found most expanded thyroid clonotypes above 0.001 in blood as well.

Diagnosis relied on clinical symptoms, serum thyroxine and TRAb, thyroid ultrasound and orbital computed tomography. There are many counts of this clonotype. Antigen unknown. Germline assignment: CDR1 DFQATT and CDR2 SNEGSKA (reference sequence). CDR3 length equals 12 residues. Trimming at V came to 5 bases and at J to 4 bases, leaving 4 bases not matched to a gene. RNA transcripts were the template for amplifying TCR beta CDR3 regions. The HTBI primer set was used in a first-round RT-PCR of the TCR CDR3. A single record per CDR3 protein comes from TCRdb applying MiXCR to the multiplex PCR reads. The data contain about 300,000 distinct CDR3 sequences, roughly a fifth of them singletons.

Source material: blood. The receptor was isolated from a man aged 50-60 years with Graves' ophthalmopathy. The chain carries TRBV20-1 and TRBJ1-1; 7 bases line up with TRBD1. The CDR3 is CSAGRGSTEAFF. The CDR3 DNA follows: TGCAGTGCTGGCAGGGGGAGCACTGAAGCTTTCTTT.